The source of this TCR beta chain is a study of cytomegalovirus exposure and HLA in healthy donors. Regarding this clone: Its antigen remains unknown.

Donors counted as nominally healthy when sampled, yet unrecorded immune exposures were likely. The PCR was carried out with 60 Vbeta primers and 13 Jbeta primers. This table comes from immunoSEQ multiplex PCR, and its TCRdb copy is limited to in-frame clones, with some not included. The sample includes around 150,000 clones, approximately 82% of them seen just once. Germline CDR1 KGHSH, CDR2 LQKENI. This CDR3 has 16 amino acids. Trimming shortened V by 5 bases and J by 6 bases, and 19 bases separated the two germline ends. Overall study findings and caveats: Immune exposure information comprised only CMV serostatus.

Specimen: PBMCs. The chain employs TRBV18 and TRBJ2-2, with D unresolved. The clonotype comes from a man aged 40-50 years in good health and CMV-seronegative. This CDR3 reads CASSTPSRRNAGELFF. The CDR3 bases are TGTGCCAGCTCAACGCCCTCAAGGAGAAACGCCGGGGAGCTGTTTTTT.